The sample holds a few counts of the clone carrying this T cell receptor (beta chain). Trimming removed 4 bases from V and 3 bases from J; junction bases left unmatched: 10. The germline gives CDR1 LGHDT, CDR2 YNNKEL (reference sequence). This CDR3 spans 16 amino acids. This entry is derived from a study of blood T cells in healthy people across ages. A second 7 to 11 cycle PCR used barcoded and J-beta primers. Every cDNA was tagged by a template-switch adaptor with 12 random nucleotides. In TCRdb, the 5' RACE reads were re-called with MiXCR into one record per CDR3 protein. The sample holds about 1.7 million distinct CDR3 sequences, 28% seen once. Per individual sample, total RNA of at least 5.5 micrograms was extracted.

The genes are TRBV3-1 and TRBJ2-3, with TRBD2 matching over 7 bases. The receptor comes from a woman aged 25 to 39 in good health. The specimen was blood. The CDR3 DNA follows: TGTGCCAGCAGCCCCCTGGGAGGGAGGGGTACAGATACGCAGTATTTT. This gives the protein CASSPLGGRGTDTQYF.